Described below is a single T cell receptor (beta chain) sequence and its context. Its antigen is still unknown. These data originate in a study of shared clonotypes between healthy human individuals. Assay used: immunoSEQ multiplex PCR; TCRdb lists only in-frame clones, some missing. Found here are 850,000 to 1,200,000 clones, more than 60% of them singletons; the top ten hold roughly 1.5%. Study-level results: Compared with memory subsets, naive subsets generally had larger estimated richness.

Germline CDR1 and CDR2: SGHRS and YFSETQ. This CDR3 has 16 amino acids. V was clipped by 3 bases and J by 2 bases; unmatched bases: 7. The chain uses TRBV5-1 and TRBJ2-2, with TRBD1 identical over 7 bases. The TCR comes from a young man in good health. Sequenced: memory CD4+ T cells sorted from blood. Sample subset: CD45RA-negative fraction. CDR3 amino acids: CASSSTGLGNTGELFF. The CDR3 coding sequence is TGCGCCAGCAGCTCGACAGGGCTCGGAAACACCGGGGAGCTGTTTTTT.